The clone carrying this T cell receptor beta chain was seen only a few times. Antigen specificity is unknown. The CDR3 length is 12 residues. The V gene's germline CDR1 is DFQATT and CDR2 SNEGSKA (reference sequence). Trimming stripped 3 bases from V and 4 bases from J, with 7 bases between. The data stem from a study of CD8 T cells in ankylosing spondylitis. General observations from the study: Fewer than 10 highly homologous variants formed a TCR beta motif that appeared characteristic of ankylosing spondylitis blood.

TCRdb itself ran the 5' RACE reads through MiXCR, one entry per CDR3 protein. The sample shows about 240,000 distinct CDR3 sequences, 8% to 9.5% of them seen only once. The sequenced sample was blood, either unsorted or a sorted T cell fraction (not recorded which). This chain uses TRBV20-1 with TRBJ1-5; D is unclear. The source of this sequence is a male donor with ankylosing spondylitis or in good health (not recorded which). The CDR3 bases are TGCAGTGCTAGCGGGCTTAATCAGCCCCAGCATTTT. Translated: CSASGLNQPQHF.